This T cell receptor beta chain was sequenced during a study of OX40 agonist ivuxolimab in advanced cancers. Whole-study context: Patients with hepatocellular carcinoma, melanoma, renal cell or head and neck cancer made up the dose-escalation patients. It was permissible to have had prior anti-PD-1, anti-PD-L1 or anti-CTLA-4 therapy, and around 40% had some. Study-level findings and limits: Some nonresponders additionally presented with little normalized T-cell clonal expansion.

This CDR3 spans 13 amino acids. Germline CDR1 and CDR2: SGHAT and FQDESV (reference sequence). The V gene end was trimmed by 5 bases and the J gene end by 7 bases; junction bases not matched to a gene: 4. The repertoire was sequenced with immunoSEQ multiplex PCR; TCRdb's copy has only in-frame clones and lacks some. The sample gives about 67,000 clones, about 85% of which show up once; under 2.5% is in the top ten. This clone was observed a handful of times. The antigen is not known. The sequencing used CD4+ or CD8+ T cells sorted from blood, collected in a trial of the OX40 agonist ivuxolimab. This TCR derives from an adult with an advanced solid tumor such as melanoma, head and neck, liver or kidney cancer. The rearrangement uses TRBV11-1 and TRBJ1-4, with TRBD1 identical over 7 bases. As DNA, the CDR3 is TGTGCCAGCAGCCGGACAGGAGGTGAAAAACTGTTTTTT. Amino acids: CASSRTGGEKLFF.